This T cell receptor (beta chain) originates from a study of identical twins. This clonotype was counted between two and nine times. At one boundary the junction diverges from the germline segment, which might be a read error. This CDR3 has 18 residues. Germline CDR1 and CDR2: SNHLY and FYNNEI. cDNA molecules carried unique molecular identifiers, and template switching added a universal primer site. TCRdb re-called the 5' RACE reads through MiXCR, storing one row per CDR3 protein. The data contain hundreds of thousands of distinct CDR3 sequences, over 15% of them seen just once; the ten biggest clones take up 10% to 15%. These same data were also listed under a study on T cells expressing NK-cell markers. This second study notes: HCMV seropositivity marked seven of the eight sequenced donors; one was seronegative. Several of the donors also had these clonotypes leading their CD3+CD56-NKG2C+ fraction.

The sample consisted of PBMCs. The chain recombines TRBV2 with TRBJ2-3; D is possibly TRBD1 (7 bases). The clonotype was recovered from a woman under 30 in good health. CDR3 in DNA: TGTGCCAGCAGTGAACCTGGGCGAGGAGGGGGCCTCACATATACGCAGTATTTT. This gives the protein CASSEPGRGGGLTYTQYF.